These 14 T cell receptor beta chains were sequenced from one sample in a study of blood T cell repertoires in COVID-19 (dated by TCRdb to 2018 to 2020). The receptor library was made with the immunoSEQ multiplex PCR assay. TCRdb re-hosts the immuneACCESS table, in-frame sequences only. Its copies lack some clones; in the studies checked, an unresolved V gene accounts for under half of them, and the cause for the rest is not known. The table for this sample lists 260,000 or so clones; approximately 90% of them were counted only once. 2.5% to 3% of the sample is in the top ten clones. The sequencing input was PBMCs or T cells enriched from blood (not recorded which). The receptors derive from a woman between 25 and 40 years old with acute COVID-19.

The chain is built from TRBV30 and TRBJ1-3; the D is unclear. V was pared by 0 bases and J by 8 bases, with 14 bases between. Germline CDR1 reads GTSNPN; CDR2 reads SVGIG (reference sequence). The CDR3 spans 14 residues. The CDR3 DNA sequence: TGTGCCTGGAGTGTCCAGGCAGCCGGGGACACCATATATTTT. Its protein product is CAWSVQAAGDTIYF.

The rearrangement joins TRBV4-1 to TRBJ2-7, with TRBD1 matching 7 bases. The V gene end was trimmed by 2 bases and the J gene end by 8 bases; junction bases not matched to a gene: 3. Germline CDR1 MGHRA, CDR2 YSYEKL. The CDR3 totals 12 residues. CDR3 sequence (DNA): TGCGCCAGCAGCCAACCCAGGGGGAAGCAGTACTTC. Protein product: CASSQPRGKQYF.

This clone was seen only once. The V gene is TRBV11-2, the J gene TRBJ2-1, with 9 nucleotides matching TRBD1. The CDR3 spans 16 residues. Looked up from germline, CDR1 is SGHAT and CDR2 is FQNNGV. Germline trimming cut 5 bases from V and 9 bases from J; bases unmatched to any gene: 14. CDR3 sequence (DNA): TGTGCCAGCAGCCCCCGACCCCGGGACAGGGAGTGTGAGCAGTTCTTC. This translates into CASSPRPRDRECEQFF.

V is TRBV19 and J is TRBJ1-1; D uncertain. V gave up 3 bases and J gave up 1 base, with 9 bases separating them. CDR3 length equals 14 residues. Germline loops: CDR1 LNHDA, CDR2 SQIVND (reference sequence). CDR3 sequence reads: CASSIDGENTEAFF. The CDR3 bases are TGTGCCAGTAGTATCGACGGAGAGAACACTGAAGCTTTCTTT.

V is TRBV6-5 and J is TRBJ1-4; no clear D. Trimming stripped 7 bases from V and 6 bases from J, with 3 bases between. CDR1 and CDR2 (germline): MNHEY, SVGAGI. CDR3 size: 10 residues. CDR3 residues: CASNYEKLFF. The CDR3, as DNA: TGTGCCAGCAACTATGAAAAACTGTTTTTT.

The rearrangement uses TRBV27 and TRBJ1-6; 8 bases align to TRBD1. V lost 4 bases, J lost 7 bases, and 3 bases stayed unmatched. Germline V CDR1 and CDR2: MNHEY, SMNVEV (reference sequence). The CDR3 has 14 residues. The CDR3 DNA follows: TGTGCCAGCAGTTGGCAGGGGGCAAATTCACCCCTCCACTTT. Encoded protein: CASSWQGANSPLHF.

The rearrangement uses TRBV29-1 and TRBJ2-1; 8 positions match TRBD2. V was clipped by 3 bases and J by 8 bases; unmatched bases: 6. This CDR3 region has 13 residues. CDR1 and CDR2 (germline): SQVTM, ANQGSEA. The CDR3 is CSVDAGGEYEQFF. CDR3 nucleotides: TGCAGCGTTGATGCGGGGGGAGAGTATGAGCAGTTCTTC.

For the CDR3, the DNA is TGTGCCAGCACCCACAGCTCTGGGGCCAACGTCCTGACTTTC. Translation gives CASTHSSGANVLTF. The rearrangement joins TRBV5-4 to TRBJ2-6; D is undetermined. The CDR3 extends over 14 amino acids. V was pared by 6 bases and J by 0 bases, with 7 bases between. Germline V gene data show CDR1 as SGHNT and CDR2 as YYREEE (reference sequence).

The genes are TRBV3-1 (or the pseudogene TRBV3-2) and TRBJ1-1; a weak D match, TRBD1 (6 bases). Trimming pared 0 bases from V and 7 bases from J, leaving 12 bases between. The CDR3 totals 14 residues. Looked up from germline, CDR1 is LGHDT and CDR2 is YNNKEL (reference sequence). CDR3 in amino acids: CASSQDRGGVEAFF. In DNA form, the CDR3 reads TGTGCCAGCAGCCAAGACCGAGGGGGAGTTGAAGCTTTCTTT.

As to this clone: The same CDR3 also results from other DNA sequences found in this sample. This chain uses TRBV5-1 with TRBJ1-3, with D possibly matching TRBD1 (6 bases). This CDR3 has 13 amino acids. The V gene lost 3 bases and the J gene lost 2 bases, with 6 bases spanning the gap. CDR1 is SGHRS and CDR2 is YFSETQ in the germline V gene. DNA for the CDR3: TGCGCCAGCAGCTCAGGGGCTGGAAACACCATATATTTT. Amino acid sequence: CASSSGAGNTIYF.

This clone was seen once. V and J are TRBV6-2 or TRBV6-3 and TRBJ1-4, with D unclear. The CDR3 has 15 amino acids. The germline gives CDR1 MNHEY, CDR2 SVGEGT. V lost 2 bases, J lost 3 bases, and 10 bases lay in between. The CDR3, as DNA: TGTGCCAGCAGTTACCTTGGGCCTGCTAATGAAAAACTGTTTTTT. Amino acid sequence: CASSYLGPANEKLFF.

The chain carries TRBV24-1 and TRBJ2-3; D call uncertain. The CDR3 loop spans 14 amino acids. V was pared by 0 bases and J by 1 base, with 4 bases between. Germline loops: CDR1 KGHDR, CDR2 SFDVKD. CDR3 sequence: CATSDLLGTDTQYF. The CDR3 DNA is TGTGCCACCAGTGATTTGCTAGGCACAGATACGCAGTATTTT.

The V and J genes are TRBV5-1 and TRBJ2-1; 9 positions match TRBD1. V was clipped by 6 bases and J by 7 bases; unmatched bases: 8. CDR3 length: 14 residues. Germline V gives CDR1 SGHRS, CDR2 YFSETQ. CDR3 amino acids: CASTIPGQGNEQFF. Here the CDR3 DNA reads TGCGCCAGCACAATCCCGGGACAGGGAAATGAGCAGTTCTTC.

This sequence joins TRBV7-8 and TRBJ1-3, with D perhaps matching TRBD1 (6 bases). The CDR3 extends over 15 amino acids. Germline V gives CDR1 SGHVS, CDR2 FQNEAQ. Trimming pared 4 bases from V and 2 bases from J, leaving 12 bases between. CDR3 loop: CASSSSRGAGNTIYF. The CDR3 DNA follows: TGTGCCAGCAGCTCTTCCAGGGGAGCTGGAAACACCATATATTTT. The full variable domain, in which reference TRBV7-8 and TRBJ1-3 provide the parts outside the CDR3, is GAGVSQSPRYKVAKRGQDVALRCDPISGHVSLFWYQQALGQGPEFLTYFQNEAQLDKSGLPSDRFFAERPEGSVSTLKIQRTQQEDSAVYLCASSSSRGAGNTIYFGEGSWLTVV.